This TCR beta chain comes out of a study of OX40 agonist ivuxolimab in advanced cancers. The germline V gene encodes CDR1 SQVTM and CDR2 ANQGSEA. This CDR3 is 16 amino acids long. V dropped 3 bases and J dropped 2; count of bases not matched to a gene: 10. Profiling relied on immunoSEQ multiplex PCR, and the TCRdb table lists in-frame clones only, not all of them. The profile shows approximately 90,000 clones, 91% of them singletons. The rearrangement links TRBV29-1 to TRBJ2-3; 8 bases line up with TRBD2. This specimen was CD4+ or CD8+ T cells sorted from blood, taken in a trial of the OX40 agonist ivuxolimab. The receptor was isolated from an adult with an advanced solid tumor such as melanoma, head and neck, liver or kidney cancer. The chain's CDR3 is CSVERGPAGATDTQYF. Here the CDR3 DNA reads TGCAGCGTTGAGCGGGGGCCAGCGGGAGCCACAGATACGCAGTATTTT.